The present TCR beta chain was sequenced within a study of blood T cell repertoires in COVID-19. The overall study: The samples span acute and convalescent COVID-19 from the United States, Italy and Spain. PBMCs, B-cell-depleted T cells, or T cells provided the cDNA or gDNA that made up the material.

The CDR3 totals 16 residues. Germline values: CDR1 LGHNA, CDR2 YSLEER. V gave up 4 bases and J gave up 0 bases, with 15 bases separating them. How the authors handled the data: By means of reference gene primer amplification, nucleated cell counts were estimated. Only in-frame clones appear in the TCRdb table, and some are missing; sequencing was by immunoSEQ multiplex PCR. V, J and clone size derive from that table, while D and trimming were established from the DNA sequence. The sample consists of around 140,000 clones, 85% to 90% of them appearing once. The chain recombines TRBV4-3 with TRBJ1-2, with a possible D match to TRBD1 (5 bases). Sequencing used peripheral blood. This TCR was sampled from a man in his sixties or seventies with active COVID-19. This CDR3 is CASSPGTRQSNYGYTF. In DNA form, the CDR3 reads TGCGCCAGCAGCCCCGGAACGAGACAGTCTAACTATGGCTACACCTTC.